This TCR beta chain was recovered during a study of blood T cell repertoires in COVID-19. Overall study context: Acute-phase and convalescent COVID-19 samples originated in the United States, Italy and Spain. T cells, B-cell-depleted T cells, or PBMCs provided the cDNA or gDNA that served as material.

V lost 7 bases, J lost 3 bases, and 13 bases lay in between. CDR3 length equals 14 residues. Per germline, CDR1 SGHAT and CDR2 FQNNGV. As originally analysed: Amplifying reference gene primers gave estimates of nucleated cell counts. Generated by immunoSEQ multiplex PCR, the TCRdb table keeps only in-frame clones and is missing some. V, J and clone size reflect that table, while D and trimming were determined from the DNA. The sample holds approximately 37,000 clones, 86% seen once. The source of this sequence is a man aged 45-60 years in a cohort sampled during active COVID-19. The sample was peripheral blood. The V gene is TRBV11-2, the J gene TRBJ2-4; D is unclear. The CDR3 here is CASNQASDKNIQYF. The CDR3 DNA reads TGTGCCAGCAACCAGGCCTCGGACAAAAACATTCAGTACTTC.